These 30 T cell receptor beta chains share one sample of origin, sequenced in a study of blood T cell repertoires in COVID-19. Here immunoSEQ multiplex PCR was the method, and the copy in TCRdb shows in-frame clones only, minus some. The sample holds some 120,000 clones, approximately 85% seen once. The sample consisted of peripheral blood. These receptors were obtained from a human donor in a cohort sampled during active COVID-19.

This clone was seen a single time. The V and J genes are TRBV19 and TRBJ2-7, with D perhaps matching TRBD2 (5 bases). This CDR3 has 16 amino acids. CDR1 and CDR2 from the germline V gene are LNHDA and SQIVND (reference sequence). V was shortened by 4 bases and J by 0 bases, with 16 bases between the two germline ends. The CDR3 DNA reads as TGTGCCAGTAGTAGTCTTCGGACGGGAAGCTCCTACGAGCAGTACTTC. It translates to CASSSLRTGSSYEQYF. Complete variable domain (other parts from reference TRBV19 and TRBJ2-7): DGGITQSPKYLFRKEGQNVTLSCEQNLNHDAMYWYRQDPGQGLRLIYYSQIVNDFQKGDIAEGYSVSREKKESFPLTVTSAQKNPTAFYLCASSSLRTGSSYEQYFGPGTRLTVT.

The CDR3 DNA follows: TGTGCCAGCAGCTTAGATCGGGACAGGGCGGCCCACTTT. This gives the protein CASSLDRDRAAHF. This chain connects TRBV11-2 to TRBJ1-6, with 9 bases fitting TRBD1. V trimming: 0 bases; J trimming: 18 bases; junction bases outside the gene matches: 6. The CDR3 contains 13 residues. Germline loops: CDR1 SGHAT, CDR2 FQNNGV.

The CDR3 protein is CASSQDRGAGETQYF. For the CDR3, the DNA is TGTGCCAGCAGCCAAGATCGGGGGGCAGGTGAGACCCAGTACTTC. This chain connects TRBV4-2 to TRBJ2-5, with a weak D call TRBD2 (7 bases). Per germline, CDR1 LGHNA and CDR2 YNFKEQ. This CDR3 is built from 15 residues. Trimming removed 0 bases at V and 5 bases at J, with 13 bases between.

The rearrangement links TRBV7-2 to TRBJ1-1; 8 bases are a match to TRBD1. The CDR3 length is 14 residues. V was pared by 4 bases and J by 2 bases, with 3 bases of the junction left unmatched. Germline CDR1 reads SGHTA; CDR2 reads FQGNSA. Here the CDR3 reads CASSSQGANTEAFF. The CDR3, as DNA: TGTGCCAGCAGCTCGCAGGGGGCAAACACTGAAGCTTTCTTT.

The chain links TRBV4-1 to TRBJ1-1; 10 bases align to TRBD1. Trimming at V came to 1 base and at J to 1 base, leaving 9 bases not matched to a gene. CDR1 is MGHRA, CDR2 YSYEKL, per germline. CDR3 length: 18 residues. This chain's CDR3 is CASSQGGQGGWWNTEAFF. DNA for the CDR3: TGCGCCAGCAGCCAAGGAGGACAGGGGGGTTGGTGGAACACTGAAGCTTTCTTT.

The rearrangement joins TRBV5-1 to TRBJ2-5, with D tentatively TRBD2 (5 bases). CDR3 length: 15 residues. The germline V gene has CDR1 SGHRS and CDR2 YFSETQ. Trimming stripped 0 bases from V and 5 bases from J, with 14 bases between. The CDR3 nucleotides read TGCGCCAGCAGCTTGGCCAACGGGATGGGGGAGACCCAGTACTTC. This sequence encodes CASSLANGMGETQYF.

The CDR3 is CASSDDSLGGSYNEQFF. The CDR3 DNA reads TGTGCCAGCAGTGACGATTCTTTAGGGGGTTCCTACAATGAGCAGTTCTTC. The chain is built from TRBV6-1 and TRBJ2-1; D is perhaps TRBD1 (6 bases). V was cut by 3 bases and J by 1 base, with 16 bases left in between. Per the germline V gene, CDR1 is MNHNS and CDR2 is SASEGT. This CDR3 comprises 17 residues.

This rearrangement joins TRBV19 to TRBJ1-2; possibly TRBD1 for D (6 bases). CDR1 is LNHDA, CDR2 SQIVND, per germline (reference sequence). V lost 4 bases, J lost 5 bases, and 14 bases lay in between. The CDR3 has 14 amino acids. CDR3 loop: CASSTTGSPYGYTF. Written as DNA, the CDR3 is TGTGCCAGTAGTACGACAGGTTCACCGTATGGCTACACCTTC.

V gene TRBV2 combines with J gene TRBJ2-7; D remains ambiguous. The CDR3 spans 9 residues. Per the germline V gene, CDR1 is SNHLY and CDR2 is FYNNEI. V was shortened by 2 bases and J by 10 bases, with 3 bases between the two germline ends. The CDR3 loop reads CASSEYQYF. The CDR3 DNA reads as TGTGCCAGCAGTGAATATCAGTACTTC.

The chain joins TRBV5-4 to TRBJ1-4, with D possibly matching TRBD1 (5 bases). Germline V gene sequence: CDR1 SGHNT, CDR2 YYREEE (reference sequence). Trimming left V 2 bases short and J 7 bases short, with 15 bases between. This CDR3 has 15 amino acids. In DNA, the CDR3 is TGTGCCAGCAGCTTTGGGCAAGGGACTGCTGAAAAACTGTTTTTT. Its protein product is CASSFGQGTAEKLFF.

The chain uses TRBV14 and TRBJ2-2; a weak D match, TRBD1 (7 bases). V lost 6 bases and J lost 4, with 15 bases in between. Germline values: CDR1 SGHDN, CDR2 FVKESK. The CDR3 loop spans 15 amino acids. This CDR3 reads CASSRAGQFTGELFF. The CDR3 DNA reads TGTGCCAGCAGTCGCGCGGGACAGTTCACCGGGGAGCTGTTTTTT.

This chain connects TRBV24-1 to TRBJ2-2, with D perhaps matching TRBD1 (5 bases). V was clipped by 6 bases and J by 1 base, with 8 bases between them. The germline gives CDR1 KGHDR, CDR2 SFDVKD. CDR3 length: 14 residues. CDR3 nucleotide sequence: TGTGCCACCAGTCCCCAGGGGAACACCGGGGAGCTGTTTTTT. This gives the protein CATSPQGNTGELFF.

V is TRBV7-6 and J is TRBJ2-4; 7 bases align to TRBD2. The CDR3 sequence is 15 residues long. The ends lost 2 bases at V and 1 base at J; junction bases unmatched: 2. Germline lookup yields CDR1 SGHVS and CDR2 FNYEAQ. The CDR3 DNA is TGTGCCAGCAGCTTATACGGGGGGGCCAAAAACATTCAGTACTTC. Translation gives CASSLYGGAKNIQYF.

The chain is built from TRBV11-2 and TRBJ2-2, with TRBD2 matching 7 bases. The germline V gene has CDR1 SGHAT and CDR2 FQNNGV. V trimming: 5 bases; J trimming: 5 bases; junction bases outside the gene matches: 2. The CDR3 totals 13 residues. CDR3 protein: CASSPRGTGELFF. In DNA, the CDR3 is TGTGCCAGCAGCCCGCGGGGGACCGGGGAGCTGTTTTTT.

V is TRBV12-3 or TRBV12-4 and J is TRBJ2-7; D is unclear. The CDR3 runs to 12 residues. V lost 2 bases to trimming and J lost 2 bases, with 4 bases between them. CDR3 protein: CASSLSTYEQYF. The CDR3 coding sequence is TGTGCCAGCAGTTTAAGCACCTACGAGCAGTACTTC.

In nucleotides, the CDR3 is TGCGCCAGCAGCTTGCAGGCAGGGCAAGAGACCCAGTACTTC. Residues: CASSLQAGQETQYF. V and J are TRBV5-1 and TRBJ2-5, with D tentatively TRBD1 (5 bases). There are 14 residues in the CDR3. CDR1 and CDR2 (germline): SGHRS, YFSETQ. V was pared by 1 base and J by 2 bases, with 9 bases between.

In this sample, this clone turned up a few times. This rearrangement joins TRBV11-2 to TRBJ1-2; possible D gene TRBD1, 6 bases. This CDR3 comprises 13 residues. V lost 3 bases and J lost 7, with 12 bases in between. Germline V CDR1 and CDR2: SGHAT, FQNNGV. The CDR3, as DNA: TGTGCCAGCAGCTTCGACCACAGGGCTGGCTACACCTTC. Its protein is CASSFDHRAGYTF. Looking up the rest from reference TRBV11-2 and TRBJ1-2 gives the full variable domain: EAGVAQSPRYKIIEKRQSVAFWCNPISGHATLYWYQQILGQGPKLLIQFQNNGVVDDSQLPKDRFSAERLKGVDSTLKIQPAKLEDSAVYLCASSFDHRAGYTFGSGTRLTVV.

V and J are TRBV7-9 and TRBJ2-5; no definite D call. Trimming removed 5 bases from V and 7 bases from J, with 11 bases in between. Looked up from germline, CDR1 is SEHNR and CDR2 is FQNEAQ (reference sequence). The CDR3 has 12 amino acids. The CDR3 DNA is TGTGCCAGCAGCCCCGAATCGGGGACCCAGTACTTC. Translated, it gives CASSPESGTQYF.

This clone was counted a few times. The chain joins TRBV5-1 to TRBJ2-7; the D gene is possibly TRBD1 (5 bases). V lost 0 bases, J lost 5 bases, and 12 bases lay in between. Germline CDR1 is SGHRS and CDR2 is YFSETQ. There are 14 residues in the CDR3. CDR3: CASSLGRGPDEQYF. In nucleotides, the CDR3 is TGCGCCAGCAGCTTGGGTAGGGGCCCGGACGAGCAGTACTTC. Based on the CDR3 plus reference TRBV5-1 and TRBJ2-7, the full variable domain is KAGVTQTPRYLIKTRGQQVTLSCSPISGHRSVSWYQQTPGQGLQFLFEYFSETQRNKGNFPGRFSGRQFSNSRSEMNVSTLELGDSALYLCASSLGRGPDEQYFGPGTRLTVT.

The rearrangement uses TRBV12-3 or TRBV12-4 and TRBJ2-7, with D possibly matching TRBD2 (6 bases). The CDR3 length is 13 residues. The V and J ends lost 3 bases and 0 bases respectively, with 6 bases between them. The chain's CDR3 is CASSLEGSYEQYF. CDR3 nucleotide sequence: TGTGCCAGCAGTTTGGAGGGCTCCTACGAGCAGTACTTC.

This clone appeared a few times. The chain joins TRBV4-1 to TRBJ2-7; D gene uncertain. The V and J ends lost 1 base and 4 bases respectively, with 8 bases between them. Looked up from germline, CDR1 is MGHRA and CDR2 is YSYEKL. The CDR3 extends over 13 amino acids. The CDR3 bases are TGCGCCAGCAGCCAAGTTGCGTTATACGAGCAGTACTTC. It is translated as CASSQVALYEQYF.

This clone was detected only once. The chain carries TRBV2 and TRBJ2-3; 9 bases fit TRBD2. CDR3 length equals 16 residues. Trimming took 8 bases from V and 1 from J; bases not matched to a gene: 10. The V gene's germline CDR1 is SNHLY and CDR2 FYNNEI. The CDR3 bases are TGTGCCAGCCGGGTAGCGGGGGCCCCTGGCACAGATACGCAGTATTTT. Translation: CASRVAGAPGTDTQYF. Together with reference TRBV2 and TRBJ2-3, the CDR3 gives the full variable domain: EPEVTQTPSHQVTQMGQEVILRCVPISNHLYFYWYRQILGQKVEFLVSFYNNEISEKSEIFDDQFSVERPDGSNFTLKIRSTKLEDSAMYFCASRVAGAPGTDTQYFGPGTRLTVL.

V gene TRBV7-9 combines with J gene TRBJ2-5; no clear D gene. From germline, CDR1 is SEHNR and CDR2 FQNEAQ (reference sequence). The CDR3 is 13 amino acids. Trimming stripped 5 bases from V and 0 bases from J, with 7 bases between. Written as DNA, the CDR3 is TGTGCCAGCAGCCTACGGTACCAAGAGACCCAGTACTTC. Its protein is CASSLRYQETQYF.

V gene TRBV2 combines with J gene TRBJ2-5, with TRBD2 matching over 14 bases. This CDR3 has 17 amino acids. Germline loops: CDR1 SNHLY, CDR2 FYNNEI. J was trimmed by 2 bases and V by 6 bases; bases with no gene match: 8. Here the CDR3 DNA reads TGTGCCAGCAGGGAGACTAGCGGGGGGGCCAGTCAAGAGACCCAGTACTTC. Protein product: CASRETSGGASQETQYF.

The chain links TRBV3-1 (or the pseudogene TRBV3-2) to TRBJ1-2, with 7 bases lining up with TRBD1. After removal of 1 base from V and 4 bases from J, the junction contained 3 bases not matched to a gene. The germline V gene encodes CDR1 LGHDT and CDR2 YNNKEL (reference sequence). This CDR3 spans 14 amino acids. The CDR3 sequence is CASSQVGQTYGYTF. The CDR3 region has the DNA TGTGCCAGCAGCCAAGTGGGACAGACCTATGGCTACACCTTC.

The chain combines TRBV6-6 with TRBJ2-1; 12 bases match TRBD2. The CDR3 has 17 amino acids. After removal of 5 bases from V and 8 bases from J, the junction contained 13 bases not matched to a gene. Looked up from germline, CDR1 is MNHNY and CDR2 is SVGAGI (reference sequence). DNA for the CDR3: TGTGCCAGCAGTCCACCAGGACTAGCGGGGAGGGGGCATGAGCAGTTCTTC. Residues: CASSPPGLAGRGHEQFF.

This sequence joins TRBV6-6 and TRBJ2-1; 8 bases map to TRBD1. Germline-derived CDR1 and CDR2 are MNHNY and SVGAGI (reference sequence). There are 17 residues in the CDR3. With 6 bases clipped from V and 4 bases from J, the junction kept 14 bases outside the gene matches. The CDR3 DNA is TGTGCCAGCAGCCGAGAACGGGCGGGACAGGAGTACAATGAGCAGTTCTTC. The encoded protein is CASSRERAGQEYNEQFF.

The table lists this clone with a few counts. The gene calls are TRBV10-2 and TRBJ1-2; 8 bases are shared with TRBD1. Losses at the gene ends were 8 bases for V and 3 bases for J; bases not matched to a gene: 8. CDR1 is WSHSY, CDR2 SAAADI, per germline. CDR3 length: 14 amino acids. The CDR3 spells CASGWTGTDYGYTF. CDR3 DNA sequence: TGCGCCAGCGGATGGACAGGGACGGACTATGGCTACACCTTC.

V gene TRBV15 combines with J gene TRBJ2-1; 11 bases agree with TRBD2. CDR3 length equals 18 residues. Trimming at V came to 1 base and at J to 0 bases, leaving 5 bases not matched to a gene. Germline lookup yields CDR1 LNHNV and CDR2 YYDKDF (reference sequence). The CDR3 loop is CATSRALAGGSSYNEQFF. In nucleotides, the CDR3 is TGTGCCACCAGCAGAGCCCTAGCGGGGGGAAGCTCCTACAATGAGCAGTTCTTC.

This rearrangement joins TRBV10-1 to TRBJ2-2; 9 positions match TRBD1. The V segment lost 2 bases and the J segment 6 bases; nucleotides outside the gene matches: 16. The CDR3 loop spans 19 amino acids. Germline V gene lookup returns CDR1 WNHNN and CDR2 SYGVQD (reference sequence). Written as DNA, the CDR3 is TGCGCCAGCAGTGAGGTCCCCTCTCTCGGGACAGGGTCTGCCGGGGAGCTGTTTTTT. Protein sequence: CASSEVPSLGTGSAGELFF.